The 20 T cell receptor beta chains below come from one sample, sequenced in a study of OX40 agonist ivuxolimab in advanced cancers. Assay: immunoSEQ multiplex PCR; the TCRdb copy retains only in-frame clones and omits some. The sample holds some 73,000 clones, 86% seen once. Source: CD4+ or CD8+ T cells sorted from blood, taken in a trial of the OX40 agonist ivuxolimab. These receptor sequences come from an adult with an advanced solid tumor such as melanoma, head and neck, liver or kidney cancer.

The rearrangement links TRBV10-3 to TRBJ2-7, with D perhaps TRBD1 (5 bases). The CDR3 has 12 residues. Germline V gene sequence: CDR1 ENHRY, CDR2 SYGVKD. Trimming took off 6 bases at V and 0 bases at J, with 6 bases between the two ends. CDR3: CAIRTASYEQYF. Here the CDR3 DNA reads TGTGCCATCAGGACAGCCTCCTACGAGCAGTACTTC.

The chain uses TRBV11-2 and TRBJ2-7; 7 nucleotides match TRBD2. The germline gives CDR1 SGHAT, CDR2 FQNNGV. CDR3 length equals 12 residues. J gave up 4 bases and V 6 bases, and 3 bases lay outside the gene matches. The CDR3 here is CASRYSGYEQYF. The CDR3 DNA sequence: TGTGCCAGCAGGTATAGCGGGTACGAGCAGTACTTC.

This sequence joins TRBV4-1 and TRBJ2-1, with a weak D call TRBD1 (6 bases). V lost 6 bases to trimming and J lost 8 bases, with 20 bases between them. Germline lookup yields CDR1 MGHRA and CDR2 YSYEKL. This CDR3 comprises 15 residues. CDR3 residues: CASSQTGGRNYEQFF. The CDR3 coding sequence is TGCGCCAGCAGTCAGACAGGCGGGCGCAATTATGAGCAGTTCTTC.

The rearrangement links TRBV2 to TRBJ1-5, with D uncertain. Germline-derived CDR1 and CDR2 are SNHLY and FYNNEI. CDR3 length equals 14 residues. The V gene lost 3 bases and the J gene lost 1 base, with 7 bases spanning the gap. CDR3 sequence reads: CASSERASNQPQHF. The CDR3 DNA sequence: TGTGCCAGCAGTGAGCGGGCAAGCAATCAGCCCCAGCATTTT.

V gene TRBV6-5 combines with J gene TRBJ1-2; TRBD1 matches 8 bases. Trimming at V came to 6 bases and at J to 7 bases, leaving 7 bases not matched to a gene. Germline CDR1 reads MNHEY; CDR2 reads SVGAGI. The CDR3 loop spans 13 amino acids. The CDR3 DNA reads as TGTGCCAGCAGACCGGACAGGGAAAGTGGCTACACCTTC. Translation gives CASRPDRESGYTF.

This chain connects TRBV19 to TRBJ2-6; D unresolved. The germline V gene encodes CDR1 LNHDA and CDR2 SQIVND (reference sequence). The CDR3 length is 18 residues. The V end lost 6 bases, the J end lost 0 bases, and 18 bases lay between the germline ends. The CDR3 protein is CASRYPTVSLSGANVLTF. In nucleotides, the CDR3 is TGTGCCAGTAGGTACCCTACAGTATCTCTCTCTGGGGCCAACGTCCTGACTTTC.

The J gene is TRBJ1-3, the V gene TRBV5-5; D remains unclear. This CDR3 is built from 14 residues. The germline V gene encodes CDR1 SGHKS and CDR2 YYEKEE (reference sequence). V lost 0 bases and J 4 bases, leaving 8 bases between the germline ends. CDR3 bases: TGTGCCAGCAGCTTGGGAGGGTTCGGAAACACCATATATTTT. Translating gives CASSLGGFGNTIYF.

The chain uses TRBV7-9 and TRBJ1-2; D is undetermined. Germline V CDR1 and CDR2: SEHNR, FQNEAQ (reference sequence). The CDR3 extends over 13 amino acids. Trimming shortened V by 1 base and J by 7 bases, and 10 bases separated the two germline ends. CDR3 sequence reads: CASSLVGEAGYTF. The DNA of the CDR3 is TGTGCCAGCAGCTTAGTAGGAGAGGCTGGCTACACCTTC.

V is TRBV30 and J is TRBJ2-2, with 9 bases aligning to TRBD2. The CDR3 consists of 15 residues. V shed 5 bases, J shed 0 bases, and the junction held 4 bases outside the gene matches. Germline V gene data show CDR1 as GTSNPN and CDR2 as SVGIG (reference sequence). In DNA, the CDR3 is TGTGCCTGGGGGAGACTAGCGGCGAACACCGGGGAGCTGTTTTTT. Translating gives CAWGRLAANTGELFF.

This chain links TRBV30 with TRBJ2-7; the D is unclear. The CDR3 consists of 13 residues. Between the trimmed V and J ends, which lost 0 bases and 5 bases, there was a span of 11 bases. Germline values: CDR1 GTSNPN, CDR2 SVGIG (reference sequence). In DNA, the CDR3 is TGTGCCTGGAGTGTGAATCGAGACCACGAGCAGTACTTC. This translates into CAWSVNRDHEQYF.

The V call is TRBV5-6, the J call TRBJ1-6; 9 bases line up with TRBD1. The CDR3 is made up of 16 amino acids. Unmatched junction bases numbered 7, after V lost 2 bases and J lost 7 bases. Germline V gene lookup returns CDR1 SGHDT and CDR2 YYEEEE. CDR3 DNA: TGTGCCAGCAGCTTAGAGATCGGGACAGGGAATTCACCCCTCCACTTT. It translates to CASSLEIGTGNSPLHF.

CDR3: CASRLSGGGTDTQYF. CDR3 sequence (DNA): TGCGCCAGCAGATTGAGCGGAGGGGGCACAGATACGCAGTATTTT. The chain is built from TRBV5-1 and TRBJ2-3; possibly TRBD2 for D (6 bases). This CDR3 spans 15 amino acids. CDR1 is SGHRS and CDR2 is YFSETQ in the germline V gene. V was cut by 5 bases and J by 1 base, with 14 bases left in between.

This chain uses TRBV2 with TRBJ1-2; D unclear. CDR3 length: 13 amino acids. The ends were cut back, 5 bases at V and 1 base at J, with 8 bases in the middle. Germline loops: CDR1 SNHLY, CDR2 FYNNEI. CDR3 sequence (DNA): TGTGCCAGCAGTTCCACACTTAACTATGGCTACACCTTC. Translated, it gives CASSSTLNYGYTF. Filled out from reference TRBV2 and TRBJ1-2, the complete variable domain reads EPEVTQTPSHQVTQMGQEVILRCVPISNHLYFYWYRQILGQKVEFLVSFYNNEISEKSEIFDDQFSVERPDGSNFTLKIRSTKLEDSAMYFCASSSTLNYGYTFGSGTRLTVV.

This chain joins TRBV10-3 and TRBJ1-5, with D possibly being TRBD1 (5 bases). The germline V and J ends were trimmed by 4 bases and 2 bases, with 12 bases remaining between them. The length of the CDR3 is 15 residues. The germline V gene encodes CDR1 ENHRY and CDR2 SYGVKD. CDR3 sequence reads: CAISAAGSGNQPQHF. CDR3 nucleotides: TGTGCCATCAGTGCGGCAGGGAGTGGCAATCAGCCCCAGCATTTT.

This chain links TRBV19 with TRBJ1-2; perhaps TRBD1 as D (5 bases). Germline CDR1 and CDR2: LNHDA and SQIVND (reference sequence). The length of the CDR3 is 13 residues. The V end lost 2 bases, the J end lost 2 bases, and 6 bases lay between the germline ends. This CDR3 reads CASSIQGNYGYTF. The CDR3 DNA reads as TGTGCCAGTAGTATACAGGGAAACTATGGCTACACCTTC.

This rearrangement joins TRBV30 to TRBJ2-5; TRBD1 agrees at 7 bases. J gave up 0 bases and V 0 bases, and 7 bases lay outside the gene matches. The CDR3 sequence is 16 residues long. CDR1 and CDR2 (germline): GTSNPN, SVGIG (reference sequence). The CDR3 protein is CAWSVIQGKYQETQYF. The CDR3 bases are TGTGCCTGGAGTGTCATACAGGGGAAGTACCAAGAGACCCAGTACTTC.

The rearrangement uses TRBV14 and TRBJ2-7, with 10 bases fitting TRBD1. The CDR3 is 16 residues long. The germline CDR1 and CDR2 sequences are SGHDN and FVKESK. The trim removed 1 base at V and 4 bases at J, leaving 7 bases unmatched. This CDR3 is CASSQVPGQGTYEQYF. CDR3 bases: TGTGCCAGCAGCCAAGTACCGGGACAGGGGACTTACGAGCAGTACTTC.

CDR3 sequence: CASTRISEQYF. Here the CDR3 DNA reads TGTGCCAGCACCAGGATTAGCGAGCAGTACTTC. This chain connects TRBV2 to TRBJ2-7, with no clear D. The V gene's germline CDR1 is SNHLY and CDR2 FYNNEI. This CDR3 has 11 amino acids. Trimming cost V 7 bases and J 6 bases, with 10 bases left between them.

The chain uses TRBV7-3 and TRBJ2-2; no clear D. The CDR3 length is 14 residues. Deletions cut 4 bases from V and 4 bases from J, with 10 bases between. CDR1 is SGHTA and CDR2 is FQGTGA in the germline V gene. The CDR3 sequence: CASSSGPFTGELFF. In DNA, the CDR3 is TGTGCCAGCAGCTCGGGTCCTTTCACCGGGGAGCTGTTTTTT.

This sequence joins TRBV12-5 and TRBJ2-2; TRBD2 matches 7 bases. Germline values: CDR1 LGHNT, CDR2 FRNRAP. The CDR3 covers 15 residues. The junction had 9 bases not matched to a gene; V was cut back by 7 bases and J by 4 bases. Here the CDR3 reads CASAPGGFGTGELFF. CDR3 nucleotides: TGTGCTAGTGCCCCGGGGGGATTTGGCACCGGGGAGCTGTTTTTT.